The entry below gives a single T cell receptor beta chain sequence along with its context. The antigen is undetermined. The data are from a study of cytomegalovirus exposure and HLA in healthy donors. General observations from the study: The study recorded over 150 TCR beta chains that were cytomegalovirus-associated.

V shed 4 bases and J 11 bases; nucleotides not matched to a gene: 13. CDR1 SGHRS and CDR2 YFSETQ come from the germline V gene. The CDR3 length is 16 residues. The PCR was carried out with 60 Vbeta primers and 13 Jbeta primers. In the original processing: Later, some 79 million unique TCR beta chains were counted in an analysis, and about 10 million of them were shared. Method: immunoSEQ multiplex PCR; TCRdb's copy keeps in-frame clones and lacks some. D and trimming come from the DNA, and the V and J calls and clone size come from that table. This sample carries roughly 160,000 clones, around 80% of them seen once, and the ten largest clones take more than 8%.

This chain links TRBV5-1 with TRBJ1-4; 11 bases are shared with TRBD1. This TCR derives from a male donor in good health and CMV-seropositive. Material: PBMCs. The CDR3, as DNA: TGCGCCAGCAGCCCCCGGGCGGGGACAGGGGGACGGAAACTGTTTTTT. Its protein is CASSPRAGTGGRKLFF.